A selection of T cell receptor beta chains follows, all from one sample in a study of CD8+ T cells in alopecia areata. Libraries were prepared by immunoSEQ multiplex PCR; TCRdb keeps only in-frame clonotypes and omits some of them. The data contain approximately 140,000 clones, 75% to 90% of them singletons. The material sequenced was CD8+ T cells sorted from blood, taken at week 0. The source is a human donor with alopecia areata. Each CDR3 is given with its conserved first and last residue. Fields, in order: J gene, D gene, clone size, V gene, CDR3 DNA, CDR3 protein. The D gene is left open where the match is weak. Only part of the rows carry a size: once, few, many, or a class if the clone is expanded.

TRBJ2-1 | - | - | TRBV11-1 | TGTGCCAGCAGCAAACCCCTTGAGACTGAGCAGTTCTTC | CASSKPLETEQFF
TRBJ2-7 | TRBD2 | - | TRBV30 | TGTGCCTGGAGTGTACCCGGCGGGGGGCCTCCCTCCGAGCAGTACTTC | CAWSVPGGGPPSEQYF
TRBJ2-1 | - | - | TRBV6-5 | TGTGCCAGCAGTTACGAGTCAGGAAGCTCCTACAATGAGCAGTTCTTC | CASSYESGSSYNEQFF
TRBJ2-1 | TRBD2 | few | TRBV25-1 | TGTGCCAGCAGTGGACTAGCGGGAGAGCGTGAGCAGTTCTTC | CASSGLAGEREQFF
TRBJ2-1 | TRBD2 | few | TRBV10-3 | TGTGCCATCAGTGGGGGGACTAGCGGGAATAACAATGAGCAGTTCTTC | CAISGGTSGNNNEQFF
TRBJ1-4 | - | - | TRBV9 | TGTGCCAGCAGCGTAGGACTGAATGAAAAACTGTTTTTT | CASSVGLNEKLFF
TRBJ2-7 | TRBD2 | - | TRBV14 | TGTGCCAGCAGCCAAGGTGGGCTAGCGGGAGGCCCCTACGAGCAGTACTTC | CASSQGGLAGGPYEQYF
TRBJ2-7 | TRBD1 | - | TRBV29-1 | TGCAGCGTTGAAACCGGGACAGGGGTGGACGAGCAGTACTTC | CSVETGTGVDEQYF
TRBJ2-4 | - | few | TRBV2 | TGTGCCACGATGACGGGATTGATTCAGTACTTC | CATMTGLIQYF
TRBJ2-7 | - | - | TRBV29-1 | TGCAGCAGTCTAGAAGACGGCTACGAGCAGTACTTC | CSSLEDGYEQYF
TRBJ2-1 | - | - | TRBV4-2 | TGTGCCAGCAGCCAAGAGCTAGCCCCTACCTCCTACAATGAGCAGTTCTTC | CASSQELAPTSYNEQFF
TRBJ1-1 | - | - | TRBV7-9 | TGTGCCAGCAGCTTAGGGCGGCCCGAAGCTTTCTTT | CASSLGRPEAFF
TRBJ1-1 | TRBD1 | - | TRBV27 | TGTGCCAGCAGTATCCGGACAGGGGTTATGAGGACTGAAGCTTTCTTT | CASSIRTGVMRTEAFF
TRBJ2-3 | TRBD1 | - | TRBV7-9 | TGTGCCAGCAGACGAACCGGAGGGACAGGGGGTTACACAGATACGCAGTATTTT | CASRRTGGTGGYTDTQYF
TRBJ2-7 | - | - | TRBV7-9 | TGTGCCAGCTCGAGACTAGAGCTAGGGGTCGAGCAGTACTTC | CASSRLELGVEQYF
TRBJ2-2 | TRBD2 | few | TRBV5-1 | TGCGCCAGCAGCTTCGAAGGGCCCAGGACTAGCGGGAAGATCGGGGAGCTGTTTTTT | CASSFEGPRTSGKIGELFF
TRBJ2-7 | - | - | TRBV28 | TGTGCCAGCAGCACAGGGTACGAGCAGTACTTC | CASSTGYEQYF
TRBJ2-7 | - | - | TRBV27 | TGTGCCAGCAGTTCAGCAGAAACCTACGAGCAGTACTTC | CASSSAETYEQYF
TRBJ2-1 | - | once | TRBV14 | TGTGCCAGCAGCCAATGGGCTAGGTCAAGTGAGCAGTTCTTC | CASSQWARSSEQFF
TRBJ2-7 | - | - | TRBV9 | TGTGCCAGCAGCCCCAGGGGTTACCGGGCCTACGAGCAGTACTTC | CASSPRGYRAYEQYF
TRBJ2-7 | - | - | TRBV2 | TGTGCCAGCGTAGAGGCCGGGACGAATTATCACTACGAGCAGTACTTC | CASVEAGTNYHYEQYF
TRBJ1-1 | TRBD1 | - | TRBV5-1 | TGCGCCAGCAGCCCTGGGACAGGGGTTTTGAACACTGAAGCTTTCTTT | CASSPGTGVLNTEAFF
TRBJ2-3 | - | once | TRBV11-1 | TGTGCCAGCAGCTTCCCACCGGGGGGCAGGAGGTCAGATACGCAGTATTTT | CASSFPPGGRRSDTQYF
TRBJ1-1 | - | - | TRBV29-1 | TGCAGCGTTGCAGGGTCCGAAGCTTTCTTT | CSVAGSEAFF
TRBJ2-7 | - | - | TRBV23-1 | TGCGCCAGCAGTCAGGTCAGGAGCTCCTACGAGCAGTACTTC | CASSQVRSSYEQYF
TRBJ1-1 | TRBD1 | - | TRBV5-1 | TGCGCCAGCAGCTTCGAGACAGGGGTTACTGAAGCTTTCTTT | CASSFETGVTEAFF
TRBJ2-7 | - | - | TRBV7-9 | TGTGCCAGCAGCCCCCCAGGAGACGAGCAGTACTTC | CASSPPGDEQYF